The clone carrying this TCR beta chain has a handful of counts. This CDR3 is built from 15 residues. The V end lost 1 base, the J end lost 2 bases, and 12 bases lay between the germline ends. CDR1 is SGHRS, CDR2 YFSETQ, per germline. The data stem from a study of patients and donors after allogeneic stem cell transplantation. Using its own MiXCR run on the RT-PCR reads, TCRdb lists one record per CDR3 protein. The table includes more than 850,000 distinct CDR3 sequences, 18% detected once. The sample was blood, either unsorted or a sorted T cell fraction (not recorded which). The chain links TRBV5-1 to TRBJ2-5; tentatively, D is TRBD1 (5 bases). The TCR sequence derives from a human donor who was either an allogeneic HSCT recipient or a stem cell or donor lymphocyte infusion donor (not recorded which). It is not recorded whose cells these are; they may come from a transplant donor. The CDR3 spells CASSLRAGWQETQYF. CDR3 in DNA: TGCGCCAGCAGCTTGCGAGCAGGGTGGCAAGAGACCCAGTACTTC. Complete variable domain (other parts from reference TRBV5-1 and TRBJ2-5): KAGVTQTPRYLIKTRGQQVTLSCSPISGHRSVSWYQQTPGQGLQFLFEYFSETQRNKGNFPGRFSGRQFSNSRSEMNVSTLELGDSALYLCASSLRAGWQETQYFGPGTRLLVL.